The 10 T cell receptor beta chains below were found in one sample sequenced in a study of CD8 T cells in ankylosing spondylitis. TCRdb passed the 5' RACE reads through MiXCR, listing each CDR3 protein once. The top ten hold 8% to 13% of the sample, which has about 190,000 distinct CDR3 sequences, approximately 13% seen once. The sample was blood, either unsorted or a sorted T cell fraction (not recorded which). Receptors originate from a female donor with ankylosing spondylitis or in good health (not recorded which).

This chain links TRBV2 with TRBJ1-1, with 9 bases aligning to TRBD1. The germline gives CDR1 SNHLY, CDR2 FYNNEI. Germline trimming cut 4 bases from V and 8 bases from J; bases unmatched to any gene: 11. The CDR3 has 15 residues. CDR3 DNA sequence: TGTGCCAGCAGTGGCTCCTCGGGACAGGGTGGAGAAGCTTTCTTT. This codes for CASSGSSGQGGEAFF.

V usage is TRBV5-5 and J usage is TRBJ2-4; the D is unclear. Germline V CDR1 and CDR2: SGHKS, YYEKEE (reference sequence). V was shortened by 5 bases and J by 15 bases, with 18 bases between the two germline ends. The CDR3 length is 12 residues. The CDR3 DNA follows: TGTGCCAGCAGTGACCCTGTCCAGGCCCGGTACTTC. Its translation: CASSDPVQARYF.

The genes are TRBV5-5 and TRBJ1-1; D unresolved. V lost 2 bases, J lost 10 bases, and 21 bases lay in between. The germline V gene encodes CDR1 SGHKS and CDR2 YYEKEE (reference sequence). The CDR3 runs 15 residues. The CDR3 reads CASSFILPGQALAFF. The CDR3 nucleotides read TGTGCCAGCAGCTTTATACTCCCGGGCCAAGCTTTAGCTTTCTTT.

This clonotype was counted between two and nine times. The rearrangement joins TRBV7-9 to TRBJ2-4, with TRBD2 identical over 8 bases. V dropped 3 bases and J dropped 5; count of bases not matched to a gene: 3. The V gene's germline CDR1 is SEHNR and CDR2 FQNEAQ (reference sequence). The CDR3 totals 14 residues. The CDR3 spells CASSFGGAENIQYF. The DNA of the CDR3 is TGTGCCAGCAGCTTCGGGGGGGCCGAAAACATTCAGTACTTC.

The J gene is TRBJ2-1, the V gene TRBV12-3 or TRBV12-4; no definite D call. There are 11 residues in the CDR3. Trimming removed 5 bases from V and 12 bases from J, with 11 bases in between. This CDR3 is CASSPKYRQFF. The CDR3 DNA is TGTGCCAGCAGTCCGAAGTACAGGCAGTTCTTC.

Many counts were recorded for this clonotype. This chain links TRBV7-9 with TRBJ1-5; D gene unclear. This CDR3 contains 13 residues. V lost 8 bases and J lost 2, with 10 bases in between. Germline V gene data show CDR1 as SEHNR and CDR2 as FQNEAQ (reference sequence). CDR3 in DNA: TGTGCCAGCGGAGAAGGAGGCAATCAGCCCCAGCATTTT. Protein product: CASGEGGNQPQHF.

This clonotype was seen at least ten times. This chain uses TRBV7-2 with TRBJ1-1; perhaps TRBD1 as D (5 bases). V lost 4 bases, J lost 10 bases, and 19 bases lay in between. Germline CDR1 reads SGHTA; CDR2 reads FQGNSA. This CDR3 contains 14 residues. CDR3 region: CASSSLGGINRAFF. In DNA form, the CDR3 reads TGTGCCAGCAGCTCCCTCGGGGGGATTAACAGAGCTTTCTTT.

This clonotype was found many times. The chain carries TRBV4-2 and TRBJ2-3, with D perhaps TRBD1 or TRBD2 (5 bases each). Trimming shortened V by 0 bases and J by 7 bases, and 11 bases separated the two germline ends. The CDR3 length is 14 residues. Germline lookup yields CDR1 LGHNA and CDR2 YNFKEQ. In nucleotides, the CDR3 is TGTGCCAGCAGCCAAGATGAGGGGCGGAATACGCAGTATTTT. Protein: CASSQDEGRNTQYF.

This clonotype has at least ten counts. V and J are TRBV3-1 and TRBJ1-5, with TRBD1 matching over 7 bases. Losses at the gene ends were 5 bases for V and 0 bases for J; bases not matched to a gene: 4. The CDR3 is 15 amino acids. In germline, CDR1 is LGHDT, CDR2 YNNKEL (reference sequence). The CDR3 DNA is TGTGCCAGCAGCAGGGACAGTAATAGCAATCAGCCCCAGCATTTT. Translating it yields CASSRDSNSNQPQHF. The entire variable domain, with the rest obtained from reference TRBV3-1 and TRBJ1-5, is as follows: DTAVSQTPKYLVTQMGNDKSIKCEQNLGHDTMYWYKQDSKKFLKIMFSYNNKELIINETVPNRFSPKSPDKAHLNLHINSLELGDSAVYFCASSRDSNSNQPQHFGDGTRLSIL.

This clonotype has a handful of counts. The CDR3 DNA reads TGTGCCAGCAGCCAAGGGGACGGGGTCAAAAACATTCAGTACTTC. Translating it yields CASSQGDGVKNIQYF. This chain uses TRBV3-1 with TRBJ2-4; the D gene could be TRBD1 or TRBD2 (5 bases each). Germline V lookup: CDR1 LGHDT, CDR2 YNNKEL (reference sequence). Trimming removed 1 base at V and 3 bases at J, with 10 bases between. This CDR3 spans 15 amino acids. Looking up the rest from reference TRBV3-1 and TRBJ2-4 gives the full variable domain: DTAVSQTPKYLVTQMGNDKSIKCEQNLGHDTMYWYKQDSKKFLKIMFSYNNKELIINETVPNRFSPKSPDKAHLNLHINSLELGDSAVYFCASSQGDGVKNIQYFGAGTRLSVL.